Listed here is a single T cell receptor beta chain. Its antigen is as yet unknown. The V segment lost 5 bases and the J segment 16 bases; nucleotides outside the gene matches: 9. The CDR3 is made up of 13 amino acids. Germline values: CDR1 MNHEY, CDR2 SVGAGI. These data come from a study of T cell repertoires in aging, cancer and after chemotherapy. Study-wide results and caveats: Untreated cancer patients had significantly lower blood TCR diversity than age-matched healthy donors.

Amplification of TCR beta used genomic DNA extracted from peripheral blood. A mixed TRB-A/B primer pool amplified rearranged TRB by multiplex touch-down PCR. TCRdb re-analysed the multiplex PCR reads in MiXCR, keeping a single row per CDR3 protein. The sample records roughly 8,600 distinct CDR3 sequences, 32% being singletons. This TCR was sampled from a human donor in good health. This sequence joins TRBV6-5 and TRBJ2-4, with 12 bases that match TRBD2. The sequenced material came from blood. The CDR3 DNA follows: TGTGCCAGCAGTGAACTAGCGGGGGGTCTCTTATACTTC. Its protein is CASSELAGGLLYF.